The 28 T cell receptor beta chains given below trace back to one sample, sequenced in a study of T cells in Graves' hyperthyroidism and ophthalmopathy. Amplification targeted TCR beta CDR3 regions from RNA transcripts. Researchers ran a first-round RT-PCR on the TCR CDR3 using the HTBI primer set. A single record per CDR3 protein comes from TCRdb applying MiXCR to the multiplex PCR reads. The sample has over 450,000 distinct CDR3 sequences, around 14% seen once; the top ten hold about 17%. Sequencing was done on a sample of blood. The receptors derive from a woman under 30 with Graves' hyperthyroidism.

This clonotype was seen ten or more times. The V call is TRBV14, the J call TRBJ2-7; TRBD2 matches at 16 bases. Trimming removed 5 bases from V and 3 bases from J; junction bases left unmatched: 10. CDR3 length: 18 residues. CDR1 and CDR2 (germline): SGHDN, FVKESK. The CDR3 reads CASSNPGLAGGPVYEQYF. The DNA for the CDR3 is TGTGCCAGCAGCAACCCGGGACTAGCGGGAGGGCCGGTCTACGAGCAGTACTTC. Full variable domain (missing parts from reference TRBV14 and TRBJ2-7): EAGVTQFPSHSVIEKGQTVTLRCDPISGHDNLYWYRRVMGKEIKFLLHFVKESKQDESGMPNNRFLAERTGGTYSTLKVQPAELEDSGVYFCASSNPGLAGGPVYEQYFGPGTRLTVT.

This clonotype was counted a single time. The chain carries TRBV12-3 or TRBV12-4 and TRBJ2-1; 8 bases map to TRBD2. The CDR3 has 13 residues. Germline trimming cut 6 bases from V and 2 bases from J; bases unmatched to any gene: 0. The CDR3 protein is CASRGLAYNEQFF. The CDR3 DNA reads TGTGCCAGCAGGGGACTAGCCTACAATGAGCAGTTCTTC.

The chain couples TRBV18 to TRBJ2-7, with unresolved D. Germline CDR1 and CDR2: KGHSH and LQKENI. CDR3 length equals 16 residues. V shed 5 bases and J shed 2 bases, with 19 bases lying between them. The CDR3 spells CASSAAGPPGPYEQYV. CDR3 DNA sequence: TGTGCCAGCTCAGCGGCCGGGCCCCCCGGTCCCTACGAGCAGTACGTC.

This clonotype has a count of ten or more. This chain links TRBV2 with TRBJ2-3, with 12 bases aligning to TRBD2. CDR1 is SNHLY, CDR2 FYNNEI, per germline. The CDR3 totals 16 residues. J was trimmed by 0 bases and V by 9 bases; bases with no gene match: 7. The CDR3 sequence: CARFGTSGRSTDTQYF. Written as DNA, the CDR3 is TGTGCCAGGTTTGGGACTAGCGGGCGGAGCACAGATACGCAGTATTTT.

This clonotype was observed a handful of times. The chain employs TRBV3-1 and TRBJ2-1; D is uncertain. V was pared by 2 bases and J by 0 bases, with 17 bases between. Germline CDR1 LGHDT, CDR2 YNNKEL (reference sequence). There are 18 residues in the CDR3. CDR3 DNA sequence: TGTGCCAGCAGCCAACCCTGGCGATGGGGAAGCTCCTACAATGAGCAGTTCTTC. The encoded protein is CASSQPWRWGSSYNEQFF.

The sample holds many counts of this clonotype. V gene TRBV12-3 or TRBV12-4 combines with J gene TRBJ2-1; D gene uncertain. The CDR3 covers 11 residues. Deletions cut 3 bases from V and 11 bases from J, with 8 bases between. The CDR3 DNA sequence: TGTGCCAGCAGTTTGGAAAGGCAGCAGTTCTTC. Translating it yields CASSLERQQFF.

This clonotype has ten or more counts. The chain is built from TRBV12-3 or TRBV12-4 and TRBJ1-6; D is unclear. Trimming removed 4 bases at V and 0 bases at J, with 7 bases between. The CDR3 runs to 15 residues. The CDR3 nucleotides are TGTGCCAGCAGTTCTTCAGACTCCTATAATTCACCCCTCCACTTT. Translated: CASSSSDSYNSPLHF.

At least ten counts were recorded for this clonotype. V is TRBV20-1 and J is TRBJ1-4; TRBD1 is a possible D gene (5 bases). V was shortened by 7 bases and J by 2 bases, with 14 bases between the two germline ends. Per the germline V gene, CDR1 is DFQATT and CDR2 is SNEGSKA (reference sequence). This CDR3 region has 14 residues. The CDR3 spells CSVSTTATNEKLFF. As DNA, the CDR3 is TGCAGTGTTTCCACGACAGCCACTAATGAAAAACTGTTTTTT.

This clonotype was counted ten times or more. The rearrangement uses TRBV7-9 and TRBJ2-7; D call uncertain. This CDR3 has 14 residues. With 3 bases removed from V and 2 bases from J, the gap between germline ends came to 11 bases. Germline V gene data show CDR1 as SEHNR and CDR2 as FQNEAQ (reference sequence). Here the CDR3 DNA reads TGTGCCAGCAGCTTCGGACCGCGGACCTACGAGCAGTACGTC. This encodes CASSFGPRTYEQYV.

The table lists this clonotype with many counts. This CDR3 reads CASSPGQGIANYGYTF. The CDR3, as DNA: TGTGCCAGCAGCCCGGGACAGGGAATAGCTAACTATGGCTACACCTTC. This chain connects TRBV12-3 or TRBV12-4 to TRBJ1-2, with 9 bases aligning to TRBD1. This CDR3 contains 16 residues. V shed 6 bases and J 0 bases; nucleotides not matched to a gene: 8.

A note on this clonotype: A much larger clone differs from this one at a single base, so this may be a read error. The chain links TRBV3-1 to TRBJ1-1; 10 nucleotides agree with TRBD1. Germline loops: CDR1 LGHDT, CDR2 YNNKEL (reference sequence). CDR3 size: 15 residues. The ends lost 4 bases at V and 7 bases at J; junction bases unmatched: 9. CDR3 DNA: TGTGCCAGCAGCCTATTGGACAGGGGGACGAGTGAAGCTTTCTTT. It is translated as CASSLLDRGTSEAFF.

This clonotype occurred many times. The chain combines TRBV20-1 with TRBJ2-6, with D tentatively TRBD1 (6 bases). The germline CDR1 and CDR2 sequences are DFQATT and SNEGSKA (reference sequence). The CDR3 totals 14 residues. The V gene lost 5 bases and the J gene lost 0 bases, with 8 bases spanning the gap. The CDR3 spells CSAPTGSGANVLTF. CDR3 DNA: TGCAGTGCTCCGACAGGCTCTGGGGCCAACGTCCTGACTTTC.

This clonotype came up a few times. The chain employs TRBV7-9 and TRBJ2-7, with 7 bases lining up with TRBD1. CDR1 is SEHNR and CDR2 is FQNEAQ in the germline V gene (reference sequence). This CDR3 spans 12 amino acids. Losses at the gene ends were 5 bases for V and 5 bases for J; bases not matched to a gene: 3. The CDR3 region is CASSPDRDEQYF. In nucleotides, the CDR3 is TGTGCCAGCAGCCCTGACAGGGACGAGCAGTACTTC.

As for this clonotype: It may be a read error: a sequence one base away is much more abundant. A read error is likely, as this CDR3 ends without the conserved phenylalanine or tryptophan. This chain links TRBV24-1 with TRBJ2-2; TRBD1 is a possible D gene (6 bases). The CDR3 is made up of 18 amino acids. With 7 bases removed from V and 5 bases from J, the gap between germline ends came to 25 bases. The germline CDR1 and CDR2 sequences are KGHDR and SFDVKD. This CDR3 reads CATRLDRGRLGQTGELFL. As DNA, the CDR3 is TGTGCCACCAGACTAGACCGGGGCAGGCTGGGACAAACCGGGGAGCTGTTTCTT.

This clonotype was seen repeatedly, ten times or more. The genes are TRBV6-1 and TRBJ2-1; TRBD2 matches at 9 bases. The ends lost 1 base at V and 8 bases at J; junction bases unmatched: 6. This CDR3 comprises 15 residues. From germline, CDR1 is MNHNS and CDR2 SASEGT. Written as DNA, the CDR3 is TGTGCCAGCAGTGAAGTAGCGGGAGCCGGGTATGAGCAGTTCTTC. Its translation is CASSEVAGAGYEQFF.

This clonotype was recorded many times. The chain combines TRBV5-1 with TRBJ2-2; D unclear. The CDR3 has 16 residues. The germline V gene has CDR1 SGHRS and CDR2 YFSETQ. Trimming took 4 bases from V and 0 from J, leaving 13 bases between them. CDR3 nucleotides: TGCGCCAGCAGCCCCCGGATGAGCCCGAACACCGGGGAGCTGTTTTTT. It translates to CASSPRMSPNTGELFF.

The DNA for the CDR3 is TGTGCCAGCAGTCCCCGGGACCCTTCCTACGAGCAGTACTTC. This gives the protein CASSPRDPSYEQYF. The V call is TRBV11-1, the J call TRBJ2-7, with D perhaps matching TRBD1 or TRBD2 (5 bases each). The CDR3 contains 14 residues. Trimming cost V 6 bases and J 1 base, with 13 bases left between them. The V gene's germline CDR1 is SGHAT and CDR2 FQDESV (reference sequence).

The sample holds many counts of this clonotype. V and J are TRBV11-2 and TRBJ2-5, with no clear D. V was shortened by 5 bases and J by 5 bases, with 9 bases between the two germline ends. The V gene's germline CDR1 is SGHAT and CDR2 FQNNGV. The CDR3 is made up of 12 amino acids. The CDR3 bases are TGTGCCAGCAGCCCAGATGTGGAGACCCAGTACTTC. Amino acid sequence: CASSPDVETQYF.

This clonotype was seen repeatedly, ten times or more. The V and J genes are TRBV12-3 or TRBV12-4 and TRBJ2-1; D possibly corresponds to TRBD2 (5 bases). Trimming shortened V by 7 bases and J by 0 bases, and 13 bases separated the two germline ends. The CDR3 is 15 residues long. The DNA for the CDR3 is TGTGCCAGCATTAGGACTCCTAGCTCCTACAATGAGCAGTTCTTC. It yields the protein CASIRTPSSYNEQFF.

In this sample, this clonotype turned up many times. The chain joins TRBV2 to TRBJ1-5; perhaps TRBD1 as D (5 bases). CDR1 is SNHLY and CDR2 is FYNNEI in the germline V gene. Trimming removed 5 bases at V and 5 bases at J, with 16 bases between. The CDR3 is 15 amino acids. The CDR3 sequence: CASSWSRVADQPQHF. CDR3 nucleotides: TGTGCCAGCAGTTGGAGCAGGGTGGCGGATCAGCCCCAGCATTTT.

This chain uses TRBV19 with TRBJ1-1, with D possibly being TRBD1 (6 bases). Per germline, CDR1 LNHDA and CDR2 SQIVND (reference sequence). This CDR3 spans 18 amino acids. V shed 6 bases and J shed 0 bases, with 23 bases lying between them. The CDR3 DNA reads as TGTGCCAGTAGGGGGGCAGGTGGTCGGACCCAAATGAACACTGAAGCTTTCTTT. The encoded protein is CASRGAGGRTQMNTEAFF.

This clonotype was found once. This may be a read error, as it is one base from a much larger clone. This sequence joins TRBV2 and TRBJ1-1; 8 bases line up with TRBD1. The CDR3 loop spans 13 amino acids. From germline, CDR1 is SNHLY and CDR2 FYNNEI. Germline trimming cut 7 bases from V and 3 bases from J; bases unmatched to any gene: 4. Written as DNA, the CDR3 is TGTGCCAGCAAGCCGGACAGGGACACTGAAGCTTTCTTT. Residues: CASKPDRDTEAFF.

V is TRBV27 and J is TRBJ1-1; tentative D call: TRBD1 (5 bases). V lost 5 bases to trimming and J lost 6 bases, with 19 bases between them. The CDR3 is 15 amino acids. Germline loops: CDR1 MNHEY, CDR2 SMNVEV (reference sequence). The CDR3 protein is CASSPHTGGGAEAFF. The CDR3 nucleotides are TGTGCCAGCAGTCCTCACACCGGGGGGGGGGCTGAAGCTTTCTTT.

The chain uses TRBV7-3 and TRBJ2-7; 9 bases are a match to TRBD2. The V segment lost 5 bases and the J segment 2 bases; nucleotides outside the gene matches: 4. The CDR3 has 14 residues. The germline gives CDR1 SGHTA, CDR2 FQGTGA. CDR3 residues: CASSPSGTTYEQYF. In DNA form, the CDR3 reads TGTGCCAGCAGCCCTAGCGGGACGACCTACGAGCAGTACTTC.

The chain links TRBV19 to TRBJ1-2; 11 positions match TRBD1. V was clipped by 11 bases and J by 8 bases; unmatched bases: 13. Germline lookup yields CDR1 LNHDA and CDR2 SQIVND (reference sequence). The CDR3 is made up of 14 amino acids. Here the CDR3 DNA reads TGTGCCTCGGGGGTAACGGGACAGGGGGACGGCTACACCTTC. Translating it yields CASGVTGQGDGYTF.

This clonotype showed up many times. The chain is built from TRBV28 and TRBJ2-7; 8 positions agree with TRBD2. The CDR3 has 14 residues. Per the germline V gene, CDR1 is MDHEN and CDR2 is SYDVKM. V lost 4 bases and J lost 0; bases outside the gene matches: 2. CDR3 DNA: TGTGCCAGCAGTTCGGGACTAGTCTCCTACGAGCAGTACTTC. It is translated as CASSSGLVSYEQYF.

This clonotype appeared many times. The chain employs TRBV2 and TRBJ1-1, with a weak D call TRBD1 (6 bases). The ends were cut back, 6 bases at V and 8 bases at J, with 16 bases in the middle. The CDR3 consists of 13 residues. The germline V gene has CDR1 SNHLY and CDR2 FYNNEI. CDR3 sequence: CASRPRTDREAFF. In DNA form, the CDR3 reads TGTGCCAGCAGGCCCAGGACAGACCGGGAAGCTTTCTTT.

This chain uses TRBV19 with TRBJ1-6; D not resolved. The CDR3 has 14 residues. The germline gives CDR1 LNHDA, CDR2 SQIVND (reference sequence). Trimming took off 3 bases at V and 7 bases at J, with 10 bases between the two ends. The CDR3 DNA follows: TGTGCCAGTAGTATTCTCAGCGACAATTCACCCCTCCACTTT. As protein: CASSILSDNSPLHF.